The text below deals with one T cell receptor (beta chain). The target antigen is unknown. The data derive from a study of T cells in localized non-small cell lung cancer. Study-wide results and limits: With higher T cell density in blood came longer overall survival. In adjacent lung appeared a median around 56 of the top 100 tumor clones. Uninvolved adjacent lung showed higher T cell clonality than tumor. Because sequencing included only one region (of the tumor), heterogeneity remains possible.

Germline CDR1 SGHDT, CDR2 YYEEEE. The CDR3 loop spans 14 amino acids. V was shortened by 2 bases and J by 7 bases, with 15 bases between the two germline ends. TCRdb keeps only in-frame clones here, not all; method: immunoSEQ multiplex PCR. Of 23,000 or so clones in the sample, 92% are singletons; the top ten hold 2.5% to 3%. This TCR came from a woman aged 40 to 75 with stage I lung adenocarcinoma. J is TRBJ1-2 and V is TRBV5-6, with D maybe TRBD1 (6 bases). Specimen: peripheral blood, collected before any cancer treatment. CDR3 DNA sequence: TGTGCCAGCAGCTTTCCAGGGGTCTGGGCTGGCTACACCTTC. It is translated as CASSFPGVWAGYTF. Full variable domain (outside the CDR3, taken from reference TRBV5-6 and TRBJ1-2): DAGVTQSPTHLIKTRGQQVTLRCSPKSGHDTVSWYQQALGQGPQFIFQYYEEEERQRGNFPDRFSGHQFPNYSSELNVNALLLGDSALYLCASSFPGVWAGYTFGSGTRLTVV.